The 20 T cell receptor beta chains below come from one sample, sequenced in a study of cytomegalovirus exposure and HLA in healthy donors. The PCR ran on 60 Vbeta and 13 Jbeta primers. The protocol was immunoSEQ multiplex PCR, while the TCRdb copy is restricted to in-frame clones and leaves out a portion. The sample has about 100,000 clones, and its top ten clones hold just over 5.5%. The sequenced material came from PBMCs. Source of these receptors: a girl between 5 and 17 years old in good health and CMV-seropositive.

This chain links TRBV28 with TRBJ2-5; 12 nucleotides align to TRBD2. CDR3 size: 15 residues. Germline CDR1 MDHEN, CDR2 SYDVKM. With 6 bases clipped from V and 5 bases from J, the junction kept 7 bases outside the gene matches. CDR3 protein: CASSWTSGNWETQYF. The CDR3, as DNA: TGTGCCAGCAGCTGGACTAGCGGGAATTGGGAGACCCAGTACTTC.

The CDR3 loop reads CASSQDWGVRETQYF. The CDR3 coding sequence is TGCGCCAGCAGCCAAGATTGGGGGGTTAGAGAGACCCAGTACTTC. V usage is TRBV4-1 and J usage is TRBJ2-5, with a tentative D call TRBD2 (6 bases). Germline lookup yields CDR1 MGHRA and CDR2 YSYEKL. With 0 bases removed from V and 4 bases from J, the gap between germline ends came to 12 bases. The CDR3 has 15 residues.

The rearrangement uses TRBV7-2 and TRBJ1-1; no definite D call. From germline, CDR1 is SGHTA and CDR2 FQGNSA. The CDR3 length is 16 residues. V dropped 2 bases and J dropped 1 base, with 14 bases sitting between them. The CDR3 sequence: CASSLWGGGTNTEAFF. The DNA of the CDR3 is TGTGCCAGCAGCTTATGGGGAGGTGGAACGAACACTGAAGCTTTCTTT.

V is TRBV28 and J is TRBJ1-1, with D tentatively TRBD1 (6 bases). Trimming took 3 bases from V and 1 from J, leaving 15 bases between them. This CDR3 region has 16 residues. Per the germline V gene, CDR1 is MDHEN and CDR2 is SYDVKM. The CDR3 reads CASSFARTATNTEAFF. The CDR3 DNA reads TGTGCCAGCAGTTTCGCCCGGACAGCCACGAACACTGAAGCTTTCTTT. Full variable domain (outside the CDR3, taken from reference TRBV28 and TRBJ1-1): DVKVTQSSRYLVKRTGEKVFLECVQDMDHENMFWYRQDPGLGLRLIYFSYDVKMKEKGDIPEGYSVSREKKERFSLILESASTNQTSMYLCASSFARTATNTEAFFGQGTRLTVV.

This rearrangement joins TRBV30 to TRBJ1-2; TRBD1 matches at 9 bases. The germline V gene encodes CDR1 GTSNPN and CDR2 SVGIG (reference sequence). J was trimmed by 8 bases and V by 0 bases; bases with no gene match: 7. The CDR3 loop spans 14 amino acids. CDR3 loop: CAWSVAGQGSGYTF. Here the CDR3 DNA reads TGTGCCTGGAGTGTGGCGGGACAGGGAAGCGGCTACACCTTC.

V is TRBV14 and J is TRBJ1-2; D unresolved. The V end lost 4 bases, the J end lost 8 bases, and 11 bases lay between the germline ends. Per germline, CDR1 SGHDN and CDR2 FVKESK. The CDR3 sequence is 12 residues long. CDR3: CASSLMPGGYTF. In DNA form, the CDR3 reads TGTGCCAGCAGCCTCATGCCGGGGGGCTACACCTTC. Drawing the rest from reference TRBV14 and TRBJ1-2, the complete variable domain is EAGVTQFPSHSVIEKGQTVTLRCDPISGHDNLYWYRRVMGKEIKFLLHFVKESKQDESGMPNNRFLAERTGGTYSTLKVQPAELEDSGVYFCASSLMPGGYTFGSGTRLTVV.

The rearrangement links TRBV9 to TRBJ2-5; TRBD2 matches at 10 bases. This CDR3 has 15 residues. Trimming cost V 5 bases and J 4 bases; bases outside gene matches: 8. Germline CDR1 SGDLS, CDR2 YYNGEE. For the CDR3, the DNA is TGTGCCAGCAGTGGAAGCGGGGGGGTAAGAGAGACCCAGTACTTC. It translates to CASSGSGGVRETQYF.

This chain connects TRBV4-1 to TRBJ2-5, with TRBD2 as a possible D gene (5 bases). This CDR3 region has 14 residues. Germline V gene data show CDR1 as MGHRA and CDR2 as YSYEKL. Trimming stripped 2 bases from V and 5 bases from J, with 12 bases between. CDR3 sequence reads: CASSQPGFAETQYF. For the CDR3, the DNA is TGCGCCAGCAGCCAACCGGGGTTTGCGGAGACCCAGTACTTC.

This rearrangement joins TRBV15 to TRBJ1-6; TRBD1 aligns across 7 bases. The CDR3 contains 17 residues. The trim removed 1 base at V and 4 bases at J, leaving 7 bases unmatched. Germline values: CDR1 LNHNV, CDR2 YYDKDF (reference sequence). The CDR3 sequence: CATSRVLTGDYNSPLHF. DNA for the CDR3: TGTGCCACCAGCAGAGTGTTAACAGGGGATTATAATTCACCCCTCCACTTT.

V and J are TRBV28 and TRBJ2-3; perhaps TRBD1 as D (5 bases). In germline, CDR1 is MDHEN, CDR2 SYDVKM. CDR3 length: 18 residues. Between the trimmed V and J ends, which lost 4 bases and 5 bases, there was a span of 25 bases. CDR3 in DNA: TGTGCCAGCAGTTCTAGAGCCGGGCAGGGTGGGTTGGGAGATACGCAGTATTTT. Translated, it gives CASSSRAGQGGLGDTQYF.

V and J are TRBV6-5 and TRBJ2-1; no clear D gene. V lost 6 bases, J lost 5 bases, and 5 bases lay in between. This CDR3 has 11 residues. Germline V CDR1 and CDR2: MNHEY, SVGAGI. For the CDR3, the DNA is TGTGCCAGCAGCCTCGACAATGAGCAGTTCTTC. Translating gives CASSLDNEQFF.

The chain couples TRBV6-8 to TRBJ2-7; D possibly corresponds to TRBD1 (6 bases). Germline loops: CDR1 MNHGY, CDR2 SAAAGT. The CDR3 has 16 residues. V dropped 5 bases and J dropped 2 bases, with 19 bases sitting between them. In DNA form, the CDR3 reads TGTGCCAGCAGTACATACAGGGCTCTGACCGCCTACGAGCAGTACGTC. Its translation is CASSTYRALTAYEQYV.

V usage is TRBV5-4 and J usage is TRBJ2-2; a weak D match, TRBD1 (5 bases). The V gene's germline CDR1 is SGHNT and CDR2 YYREEE (reference sequence). The CDR3 length is 17 residues. V was shortened by 4 bases and J by 1 base, with 17 bases between the two germline ends. CDR3 in DNA: TGTGCCAGCAGCCACCCGGGCCCAGGGCTGAACACCGGGGAGCTGTTTTTT. It specifies CASSHPGPGLNTGELFF.

The CDR3 DNA sequence: TGTGCCTGGAGTGGATGGACAGAGAACACTGAAGCTTTCTTT. Translation gives CAWSGWTENTEAFF. This chain uses TRBV30 with TRBJ1-1; the D gene is possibly TRBD1 (6 bases). The germline CDR1 and CDR2 sequences are GTSNPN and SVGIG (reference sequence). The CDR3 runs 14 residues. V dropped 1 base and J dropped 1 base, with 10 bases sitting between them.

The gene calls are TRBV29-1 and TRBJ2-2, with unresolved D. V lost 8 bases, J lost 0 bases, and 10 bases lay in between. The V gene's germline CDR1 is SQVTM and CDR2 ANQGSEA. The CDR3 contains 13 residues. The CDR3 bases are TGCAGCTGGGCGCAGACGAACACCGGGGAGCTGTTTTTT. It yields the protein CSWAQTNTGELFF.

The chain recombines TRBV7-2 with TRBJ2-3; TRBD2 matches 8 bases. The germline V gene has CDR1 SGHTA and CDR2 FQGNSA. J gave up 7 bases and V 1 base, and 19 bases lay outside the gene matches. The CDR3 length is 19 residues. DNA of the CDR3: TGTGCCAGCAGCTTAGATCGAGGCGTAGGACTAGCCATCGCGTATACGCAGTATTTT. As protein: CASSLDRGVGLAIAYTQYF.

The J gene is TRBJ2-7, the V gene TRBV5-1, with 7 bases lining up with TRBD1. Germline trimming cut 0 bases from V and 5 bases from J; bases unmatched to any gene: 5. Germline V gives CDR1 SGHRS, CDR2 YFSETQ. The CDR3 has 14 amino acids. CDR3 loop: CASSLAPGQHEQYF. The CDR3 nucleotides are TGCGCCAGCAGCTTGGCCCCGGGACAGCACGAGCAGTACTTC.

The chain carries TRBV6-4 and TRBJ2-2, with D tentatively TRBD2 (5 bases). Germline-derived CDR1 and CDR2 are MRHNA and SNTAGT. The CDR3 contains 14 residues. V lost 4 bases, J lost 5 bases, and 11 bases lay in between. CDR3 DNA sequence: TGTGCCAGCAGTGCGAAGGCGGGTACCGGGGAGCTGTTTTTT. Translation: CASSAKAGTGELFF.

CDR3 nucleotide sequence: TGTGCCAGCAGCTTAGGGGGGGGCCTTGGGTATGGCTACACCTTC. It yields the protein CASSLGGGLGYGYTF. The chain joins TRBV7-9 to TRBJ1-2; tentative D call: TRBD1 (6 bases). In germline, CDR1 is SEHNR, CDR2 FQNEAQ (reference sequence). Trimming removed 1 base at V and 5 bases at J, with 14 bases between. The CDR3 has 15 residues.

This chain connects TRBV13 to TRBJ1-1; D not resolved. This CDR3 is 15 amino acids long. V shed 5 bases and J shed 6 bases, with 19 bases lying between them. Germline lookup yields CDR1 PRHDT and CDR2 FYEKMQ (reference sequence). The CDR3, as DNA: TGTGCCAGCAGCGACGATACTACGGACTCCCCTGAAGCTTTCTTT. Its translation: CASSDDTTDSPEAFF.